The T cell receptor beta chain under discussion was sequenced for a study of shared clonotypes between healthy human individuals. Points from the study as a whole: Relative to memory subsets, naive subsets generally showed larger estimated richness.

The protocol was immunoSEQ multiplex PCR, while the TCRdb copy is restricted to in-frame clones and leaves out a portion. The sample lists about 1 million clones; about 75% were seen once. The CDR3 loop spans 14 amino acids. The trim removed 3 bases at V and 6 bases at J, leaving 5 bases unmatched. Looked up from germline, CDR1 is SGDLS and CDR2 is YYNGEE. This clone was observed a single time. The antigen is undetermined. This TCR was sampled from a man younger than 35 in good health. The V call is TRBV9, the J call TRBJ2-4; 8 nucleotides agree with TRBD1. Sequencing was performed on memory CD4+ T cells sorted from blood. Documented subset: CD45RA-negative fraction. The DNA of the CDR3 is TGTGCCAGCAGCGATCGTGACAGGGGAAACATTCAGTACTTC. It translates to CASSDRDRGNIQYF.